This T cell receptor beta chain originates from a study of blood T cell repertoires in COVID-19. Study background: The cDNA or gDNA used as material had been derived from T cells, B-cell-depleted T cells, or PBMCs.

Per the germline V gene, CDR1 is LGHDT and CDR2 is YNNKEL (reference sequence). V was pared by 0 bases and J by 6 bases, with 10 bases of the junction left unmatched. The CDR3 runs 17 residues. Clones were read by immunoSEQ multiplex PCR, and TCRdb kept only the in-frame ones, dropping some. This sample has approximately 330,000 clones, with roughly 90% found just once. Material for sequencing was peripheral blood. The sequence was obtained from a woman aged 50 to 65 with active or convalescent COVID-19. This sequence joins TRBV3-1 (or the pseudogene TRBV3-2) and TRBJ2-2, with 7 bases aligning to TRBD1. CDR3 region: CASSQEGFRQGAGELFF. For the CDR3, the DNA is TGTGCCAGCAGCCAAGAAGGGTTTAGGCAGGGGGCCGGGGAGCTGTTTTTT.